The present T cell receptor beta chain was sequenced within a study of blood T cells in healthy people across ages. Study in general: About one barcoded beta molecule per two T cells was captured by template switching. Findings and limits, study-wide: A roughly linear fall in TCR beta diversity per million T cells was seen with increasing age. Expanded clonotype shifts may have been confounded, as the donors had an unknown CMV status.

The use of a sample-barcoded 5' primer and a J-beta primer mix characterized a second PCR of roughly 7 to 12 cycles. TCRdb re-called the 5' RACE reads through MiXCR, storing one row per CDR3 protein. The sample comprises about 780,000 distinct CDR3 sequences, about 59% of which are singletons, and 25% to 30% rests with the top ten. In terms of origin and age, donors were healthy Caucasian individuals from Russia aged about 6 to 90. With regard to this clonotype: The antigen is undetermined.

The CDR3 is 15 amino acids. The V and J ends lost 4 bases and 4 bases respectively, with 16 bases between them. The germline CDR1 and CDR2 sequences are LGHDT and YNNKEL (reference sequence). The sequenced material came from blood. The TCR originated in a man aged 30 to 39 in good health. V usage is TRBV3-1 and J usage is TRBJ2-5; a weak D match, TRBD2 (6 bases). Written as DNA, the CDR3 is TGTGCCAGCAGCCCGCCGGGGGTGGGTAGAGAGACCCAGTACTTC. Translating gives CASSPPGVGRETQYF.